A single sample gave rise to the 10 T cell receptor beta chains below, sequenced in a study of T cells after yellow fever vaccination. One entry per CDR3 protein results from TCRdb running MiXCR on the 5' RACE reads. Here the sample spans about 320,000 distinct CDR3 sequences, about 11% being singletons. Sequencing was performed on CD4+ T cells sorted from PBMCs, taken 45 days after the yellow fever booster vaccination. The receptors were sampled from a man between 18 and 35 years old who received the YFV17D yellow fever vaccine.

This clonotype was found a few times. The chain is built from TRBV5-1 and TRBJ1-2; the match to TRBD1 covers 7 bases. The CDR3 runs 13 residues. CDR1 and CDR2 (germline): SGHRS, YFSETQ. V shed 4 bases and J 8 bases; nucleotides not matched to a gene: 8. The CDR3 protein is CASSDGQVYGYTF. Written as DNA, the CDR3 is TGCGCCAGCAGCGACGGACAGGTCTACGGCTACACCTTC.

This clonotype was observed many times. V usage is TRBV7-2 and J usage is TRBJ2-2; D remains ambiguous. Germline V gene lookup returns CDR1 SGHTA and CDR2 FQGNSA. V lost 5 bases and J 2 bases, leaving 9 bases between the germline ends. The CDR3 is 14 residues long. The CDR3 protein is CASSPTVNTGELFF. CDR3 coding DNA: TGTGCCAGCAGCCCAACCGTAAACACCGGGGAGCTGTTTTTT. The full variable domain, rest sourced from reference TRBV7-2 and TRBJ2-2, is GAGVSQSPSNKVTEKGKDVELRCDPISGHTALYWYRQSLGQGLEFLIYFQGNSAPDKSGLPSDRFSAERTGGSVSTLTIQRTQQEDSAVYLCASSPTVNTGELFFGEGSRLTVL.

This clonotype was picked up many times. The V call is TRBV19, the J call TRBJ2-3, with 10 positions matching TRBD1. CDR1 is LNHDA and CDR2 is SQIVND in the germline V gene (reference sequence). The J segment lost 0 bases and the V segment lost 9 bases, leaving 6 bases of the junction unmatched. The CDR3 has 15 amino acids. The CDR3 sequence is CASRDRGPSTDTQYF. CDR3 DNA: TGTGCCAGCCGGGACAGGGGTCCTAGCACAGATACGCAGTATTTT.

This clonotype was counted many times. V gene TRBV5-1 combines with J gene TRBJ2-3; a possible D gene is TRBD2 (6 bases). CDR3 length: 13 residues. The V gene lost 4 bases and the J gene lost 6 bases, with 12 bases spanning the gap. CDR1 SGHRS and CDR2 YFSETQ come from the germline V gene. As DNA, the CDR3 is TGCGCCAGCAGCACGGGACTTACGGATACGCAGTATTTT. The encoded protein is CASSTGLTDTQYF.

The rearrangement links TRBV5-5 to TRBJ1-1; a weak D match, TRBD1 (5 bases). Germline CDR1 and CDR2: SGHKS and YYEKEE (reference sequence). The CDR3 is made up of 16 amino acids. The ends were cut back, 0 bases at V and 3 bases at J, with 15 bases in the middle. CDR3 amino acids: CASSLGPRVLDTEAFF. In DNA, the CDR3 is TGTGCCAGCAGCTTGGGGCCCAGGGTTTTGGACACTGAAGCTTTCTTT.

The chain links TRBV6-2 or TRBV6-3 to TRBJ2-2; 8 bases match TRBD1. Germline values: CDR1 MNHEY, CDR2 SVGEGT. CDR3 length equals 15 residues. The ends lost 6 bases at V and 0 bases at J; junction bases unmatched: 3. The CDR3 DNA reads as TGTGCCAGCAGCCCACAGGGGGCGAACACCGGGGAGCTGTTTTTT. Encoded protein: CASSPQGANTGELFF.

The chain recombines TRBV5-4 with TRBJ2-5; 11 nucleotides match TRBD1. The germline CDR1 and CDR2 sequences are SGHNT and YYREEE (reference sequence). J lost 4 bases, V lost 4 bases, and 6 bases had no gene match. The CDR3 is 15 amino acids. CDR3 loop: CASSQGQGERETQYF. The CDR3 coding sequence is TGTGCCAGCAGCCAGGGACAGGGGGAAAGAGAGACCCAGTACTTC.

This clonotype has only a few counts. This chain links TRBV9 with TRBJ1-1; D unresolved. Trimming removed 2 bases at V and 0 bases at J, with 8 bases between. Germline CDR1 reads SGDLS; CDR2 reads YYNGEE. The CDR3 covers 14 residues. CDR3 nucleotide sequence: TGTGCCAGCAGCGTGCGGAGCATGAACACTGAAGCTTTCTTT. Amino acids: CASSVRSMNTEAFF.

The chain links TRBV6-4 to TRBJ1-5; 8 nucleotides match TRBD1. Trimming at V came to 2 bases and at J to 16 bases, leaving 7 bases not matched to a gene. Germline assignment: CDR1 MRHNA and CDR2 SNTAGT. The CDR3 runs 12 residues. The CDR3 loop is CASSDGQGAKHF. For the CDR3, the DNA is TGTGCCAGCAGTGACGGGCAGGGGGCTAAACATTTT.

This clonotype showed up just a few times. The CDR3 loop is CASNWGAAYGYTF. In DNA, the CDR3 is TGTGCCAGCAATTGGGGGGCGGCCTATGGCTACACCTTC. The J gene is TRBJ1-2, the V gene TRBV28; a possible D gene is TRBD1 (6 bases). The germline gives CDR1 MDHEN, CDR2 SYDVKM. This CDR3 is 13 amino acids long. V lost 7 bases and J 4 bases, leaving 13 bases between the germline ends.